This T cell receptor (beta chain) was obtained from a study of blood T cells in healthy people across ages. The V gene's germline CDR1 is LGHNA and CDR2 YSLEER. The length of the CDR3 is 14 residues. V lost 3 bases and J lost 10; bases outside the gene matches: 7. This clonotype was seen only a few times. Primers used in a second PCR of roughly 7 to 12 cycles were a sample-barcoded 5' primer and a J-beta primer mix. TCRdb reprocessed the 5' RACE reads via MiXCR and lists one record per CDR3 protein. The data show roughly 1,800,000 distinct CDR3 sequences, about 50% seen once. Material: blood. The TCR sequence derives from a woman aged 35 to 49 in good health. The chain carries TRBV4-3 and TRBJ2-1; TRBD1 matches at 9 bases. The CDR3 sequence is CASSQGTGFGEQFF. In DNA form, the CDR3 reads TGCGCCAGCAGCCAGGGGACAGGGTTTGGGGAGCAGTTCTTC.